One TCR beta chain is described in this entry. Germline is not matched at one junction end, which may reflect a read error. TCRdb independently ran MiXCR on the 5' RACE reads; one entry per CDR3 protein. The table shows tens of thousands of distinct CDR3 sequences, with approximately 11% occurring only once. This entry comes from a study of CD8 T cells in ankylosing spondylitis. CDR3 length equals 18 residues. Germline lookup yields CDR1 SNHLY and CDR2 FYNNEI. The chain joins TRBV2 to TRBJ1-6, with a tentative D call TRBD1 (5 bases). The receptor was isolated from a male donor with ankylosing spondylitis or in good health (not recorded which). Material: blood, either unsorted or a sorted T cell fraction (not recorded which). The CDR3 sequence is CARSLDGGRGSYNSPLHF. The DNA for the CDR3 is TGTGCCCGCAGTTTAGACGGGGGAAGGGGCTCCTATAATTCACCCCTCCACTTT.